The 2 T cell receptor beta chains given below trace back to one sample, sequenced in a study of metastatic and nonmetastatic thyroid tumors. MiXCR was used by TCRdb to re-call the PCR reads. Of 15,000 to 20,000 clones listed, 25% to 35% are singletons. Patients were all untreated before their thyroid surgery. Sequencing input: tumor tissue. These receptors were collected from a female donor with papillary thyroid cancer or a benign thyroid nodule (not recorded which). Some clones in this sample may be carry-over from other donors' samples.

The table lists this clone with a few counts. The V call is TRBV6-2 or TRBV6-3, the J call TRBJ1-4, with D perhaps matching TRBD1 (5 bases). This CDR3 is 12 amino acids long. V was shortened by 8 bases and J by 6 bases, with 10 bases between the two germline ends. The germline CDR1 and CDR2 sequences are MNHEY and SVGEGT. This chain's CDR3 is CASWARDEKLFF. The CDR3 nucleotides read TGTGCCAGCTGGGCCAGGGATGAAAAACTGTTTTTT.

This chain joins TRBV6-1 and TRBJ2-5, with 8 bases that match TRBD2. Germline V gene data show CDR1 as MNHNS and CDR2 as SASEGT. The CDR3 has 14 residues. Trimming removed 5 bases from V and 4 bases from J; junction bases left unmatched: 6. The CDR3 DNA follows: TGTGCCAGCAGTCCGGGACTAGAACTAGAGACCCAGTACTTC. Its translation: CASSPGLELETQYF.